This TCR beta chain emerged from a study of B cell selection in AIRE deficiency. This clone appeared once. Sorted regulatory T cells were CD4-positive, CD25-high and CD127-low or negative. The CDR3 extends over 14 amino acids. Germline V lookup: CDR1 LGHNT, CDR2 FRNRAP. The trim removed 5 bases at V and 2 bases at J, leaving 4 bases unmatched. Here immunoSEQ multiplex PCR was the method, and the copy in TCRdb shows in-frame clones only, minus some. The table has some 25,000 clones, around 92% seen once. Source material: CD4+CD25+ Tregs sorted from PBMCs. This receptor was obtained from a human donor in good health. The chain employs TRBV12-5 and TRBJ2-7; 9 nucleotides agree with TRBD1. Here the CDR3 DNA reads TGTGCTAGTGGTCCCCGGACAGGGGCCTACGAGCAGTACTTC. Translation gives CASGPRTGAYEQYF. Complete variable domain (other parts from reference TRBV12-5 and TRBJ2-7): DARVTQTPRHKVTEMGQEVTMRCQPILGHNTVFWYRQTMMQGLELLAYFRNRAPLDDSGMPKDRFSAEMPDATLATLKIQPSEPRDSAVYFCASGPRTGAYEQYFGPGTRLTVT.